Shown below are 30 T cell receptor beta chains from a single sample sequenced in a study of low-dose radiotherapy and immunotherapy resistance in tumors. Priming of first-strand cDNA relied on TRAV- and TRBV-specific primers (covering alpha and beta chains). TCRs underwent around 20 PCR cycles of amplification with a constant-region primer and V-primer adapter. TCRdb re-derived calls from the reads in MiXCR, one entry per CDR3 protein. The data hold about 100,000 distinct CDR3 sequences, with around 21% observed a single time. The time point denotes: after trial treatment. Treatment given: LDRT plus nivolumab, ipilimumab, low-dose cyclophosphamide and aspirin (RACIN trial). Sequencing used PBMCs, obtained after low-dose radiotherapy plus immunotherapy. These receptors all come from a male donor with prostate cancer.

This clonotype has a handful of counts. This rearrangement joins TRBV2 to TRBJ2-1; 11 bases align to TRBD2. Germline loops: CDR1 SNHLY, CDR2 FYNNEI. The V gene end was trimmed by 5 bases and the J gene end by 2 bases; junction bases not matched to a gene: 2. There are 15 residues in the CDR3. In DNA, the CDR3 is TGTGCCAGCAGTACTAGCGGGGGTACCTACAATGAGCAGTTCTTC. Encoded protein: CASSTSGGTYNEQFF.

This clonotype was detected many times. The gene calls are TRBV7-6 and TRBJ1-4; D perhaps matches TRBD1 (5 bases). With 5 bases removed from V and 2 bases from J, the gap between germline ends came to 12 bases. Germline V lookup: CDR1 SGHVS, CDR2 FNYEAQ. The CDR3 runs 15 residues. CDR3 nucleotides: TGTGCCAGCAGCCCTTTTGGGGGGACTAATGAAAAACTGTTTTTT. This translates into CASSPFGGTNEKLFF.

There are a few counts of this clonotype. This rearrangement joins TRBV10-3 to TRBJ2-5; D is possibly TRBD1 or TRBD2 (7 bases each). The CDR3 length is 14 residues. Trimming removed 8 bases from V and 3 bases from J, with 16 bases in between. CDR1 and CDR2 (germline): ENHRY, SYGVKD. The CDR3 DNA reads TGTGCCATCGGCGGGGGACAGCTAAAAGAGACCCAGTACTTC. Translating it yields CAIGGGQLKETQYF.

V is TRBV5-1 and J is TRBJ1-1, with D unresolved. The V end was cut by 4 bases, the J end by 1 base, with 8 bases between. CDR3 length: 13 amino acids. Germline-derived CDR1 and CDR2 are SGHRS and YFSETQ. For the CDR3, the DNA is TGCGCCAGCAGCCTCATGGGGAACACTGAAGCTTTCTTT. It translates to CASSLMGNTEAFF.

This clonotype was recorded many times. The V and J genes are TRBV19 and TRBJ2-6; perhaps TRBD1 as D (5 bases). Trimming cost V 7 bases and J 0 bases, with 19 bases left between them. CDR3 length: 18 residues. The germline V gene encodes CDR1 LNHDA and CDR2 SQIVND (reference sequence). The CDR3 reads CASKRQHQTNSGANVLTF. CDR3 nucleotide sequence: TGTGCCAGTAAGCGACAGCACCAAACAAACTCTGGGGCCAACGTCCTGACTTTC.

This clonotype showed up many times. CDR3 nucleotides: TGCAGCGTGTGGACTAGCGGGGGGCCACAAGAGACCCAGTACTTC. Translated: CSVWTSGGPQETQYF. The chain links TRBV29-1 to TRBJ2-5; 14 bases are a match to TRBD2. The length of the CDR3 is 15 residues. Germline V gene sequence: CDR1 SQVTM, CDR2 ANQGSEA. V gave up 6 bases and J gave up 2 bases; unmatched junction bases: 5.

This clonotype has at least ten counts. The rearrangement links TRBV7-2 to TRBJ2-2; D remains ambiguous. CDR1 is SGHTA and CDR2 is FQGNSA in the germline V gene. V lost 1 base and J 4 bases, leaving 13 bases between the germline ends. The CDR3 has 16 residues. The CDR3 DNA follows: TGTGCCAGCAGCTTAGAGTCAGGATGGGCCACCGGGGAGCTGTTTTTT. Translation gives CASSLESGWATGELFF.

Ten or more counts support this clonotype. The V and J genes are TRBV7-9 and TRBJ2-7; tentatively, D is TRBD1 (5 bases). V lost 3 bases to trimming and J lost 6 bases, with 12 bases between them. The CDR3 totals 13 residues. Per germline, CDR1 SEHNR and CDR2 FQNEAQ (reference sequence). The DNA of the CDR3 is TGTGCCAGCAGCTTCCAGGGTAAAGTCGAGCAGTACTTC. Protein sequence: CASSFQGKVEQYF.

This clonotype was recorded many times. This chain connects TRBV6-2 or TRBV6-3 to TRBJ2-3; no clear D. CDR3 length: 12 amino acids. The V end was cut by 5 bases, the J end by 6 bases, with 9 bases between. Germline lookup yields CDR1 MNHEY and CDR2 SVGEGT. CDR3 coding DNA: TGTGCCAGCAGTGTACTGACCGATACGCAGTATTTT. Translated: CASSVLTDTQYF.

This clonotype was seen repeatedly, ten times or more. The gene calls are TRBV5-1 and TRBJ2-7; tentatively, D is TRBD1 (7 bases). V lost 1 base and J 3 bases, leaving 20 bases between the germline ends. The germline CDR1 and CDR2 sequences are SGHRS and YFSETQ. The CDR3 runs 17 residues. CDR3 DNA sequence: TGCGCCAGCAGCTTGCGGGCAGGGCGACAGGGACTCTACGAGCAGTACTTC. Translation gives CASSLRAGRQGLYEQYF. Variable domain in full (rest from reference TRBV5-1 and TRBJ2-7): KAGVTQTPRYLIKTRGQQVTLSCSPISGHRSVSWYQQTPGQGLQFLFEYFSETQRNKGNFPGRFSGRQFSNSRSEMNVSTLELGDSALYLCASSLRAGRQGLYEQYFGPGTRLTVT.

As to this clonotype: A single base is all that separates this from a far larger clone, so a read error is likely. The genes are TRBV5-1 and TRBJ2-7; 10 bases match TRBD2. The CDR3 has 14 amino acids. Germline CDR1 reads SGHRS; CDR2 reads YFSETQ. Germline trimming cut 7 bases from V and 7 bases from J; bases unmatched to any gene: 11. CDR3 nucleotide sequence: TGCGCCAGCCGGGCCAGCGGGGGGGTCAATGAGCAGTACTTC. The encoded protein is CASRASGGVNEQYF.

This clonotype appeared many times. The chain links TRBV27 to TRBJ2-2; the match to TRBD2 covers 7 bases. Germline assignment: CDR1 MNHEY and CDR2 SMNVEV (reference sequence). The length of the CDR3 is 14 residues. With V trimmed by 6 bases and J by 4 bases, 5 bases remained unmatched. DNA for the CDR3: TGTGCCAGCAGGGGAGGGCCGTCCACCGGGGAGCTGTTTTTT. Translation: CASRGGPSTGELFF.

This clonotype was counted at least ten times. The chain uses TRBV6-7 and TRBJ2-1; 9 positions match TRBD1. TRBV6-7 is an ORF, and what it does is uncertain. The CDR3 has 16 amino acids. Germline trimming cut 0 bases from V and 5 bases from J; bases unmatched to any gene: 5. CDR3 nucleotide sequence: TGTGCCAGCAGTTACTCGAAGGGGGACAGGGACAATGAGCAGTTCTTC. Residues: CASSYSKGDRDNEQFF.

This clonotype was detected ten times or more. The chain carries TRBV6-1 and TRBJ2-3; D may correspond to TRBD1 or TRBD2 (6 bases each). The ends were cut back, 6 bases at V and 4 bases at J, with 17 bases in the middle. This CDR3 has 15 residues. Germline V CDR1 and CDR2: MNHNS, SASEGT. CDR3 residues: CASRKSPGAADTQYF. The CDR3 DNA is TGTGCCAGCAGGAAAAGCCCGGGGGCCGCAGATACGCAGTATTTT.

This clonotype was counted many times. This chain links TRBV3-1 with TRBJ2-3; TRBD1 matches at 7 bases. Germline assignment: CDR1 LGHDT and CDR2 YNNKEL (reference sequence). The CDR3 loop spans 15 amino acids. Losses at the gene ends were 4 bases for V and 4 bases for J; bases not matched to a gene: 8. The CDR3 reads CASSLRQGFPDTQYF. The CDR3 coding sequence is TGTGCCAGCAGCCTGAGACAGGGTTTTCCAGATACGCAGTATTTT.

This clonotype was seen many times. V gene TRBV12-3 or TRBV12-4 combines with J gene TRBJ1-6; TRBD1 matches at 9 bases. Trimming cost V 7 bases and J 9 bases; bases outside gene matches: 7. This CDR3 comprises 14 residues. CDR3 amino acids: CASMEQGAGSPLHF. The CDR3 DNA follows: TGTGCCAGCATGGAACAGGGGGCTGGTTCACCCCTCCACTTT.

This clonotype was detected ten times or more. The V gene is TRBV7-9, the J gene TRBJ2-7; D possibly corresponds to TRBD2 (5 bases). The length of the CDR3 is 12 residues. Germline V gives CDR1 SEHNR, CDR2 FQNEAQ (reference sequence). Trimming removed 5 bases at V and 6 bases at J, with 11 bases between. The CDR3 sequence is CASSPTGFEQYF. The CDR3 DNA follows: TGTGCCAGCAGCCCGACGGGGTTCGAGCAGTACTTC.

This clonotype was seen a few times. The V gene is TRBV5-8, the J gene TRBJ1-5; possibly TRBD1 for D (5 bases). Germline CDR1 reads SGHTS; CDR2 reads YDEGEE. Trimming shortened V by 4 bases and J by 0 bases, and 11 bases separated the two germline ends. There are 15 residues in the CDR3. The CDR3 spells CASSAGTDSNQPQHF. The CDR3 nucleotides are TGTGCCAGCAGCGCCGGGACGGATAGCAATCAGCCCCAGCATTTT.

This clonotype was picked up many times. V is TRBV7-2 and J is TRBJ1-2; 9 positions match TRBD1. J gave up 7 bases and V 5 bases, and 8 bases lay outside the gene matches. The germline gives CDR1 SGHTA, CDR2 FQGNSA. CDR3 length equals 14 residues. In nucleotides, the CDR3 is TGTGCCAGCAGCGTTAGACAGGGGGACAGTGGCTACACCTTC. Protein sequence: CASSVRQGDSGYTF.

This clonotype was counted ten times or more. The chain is built from TRBV14 and TRBJ1-4; D uncertain. The CDR3 loop spans 16 amino acids. V lost 1 base to trimming and J lost 5 bases, with 14 bases between them. Germline loops: CDR1 SGHDN, CDR2 FVKESK. This CDR3 reads CASSQGGPGVNEKLFF. The CDR3 DNA reads TGTGCCAGCAGCCAAGGTGGCCCCGGGGTGAATGAAAAACTGTTTTTT.

This clonotype was seen ten or more times. This chain joins TRBV5-1 and TRBJ2-7; a possible D gene is TRBD2 (5 bases). This CDR3 contains 13 residues. In germline, CDR1 is SGHRS, CDR2 YFSETQ. V lost 2 bases to trimming and J lost 6 bases, with 12 bases between them. The DNA for the CDR3 is TGCGCCAGCAGCTTTAGCGAAACCGGCGAGCAGTACTTC. Encoded protein: CASSFSETGEQYF.

This clonotype has ten or more counts. The V and J genes are TRBV4-1 and TRBJ1-3, with 8 bases that match TRBD1. V lost 1 base to trimming and J lost 4 bases; unmatched junction nucleotides: 9. CDR1 MGHRA and CDR2 YSYEKL come from the germline V gene. This CDR3 has 17 amino acids. In DNA form, the CDR3 reads TGCGCCAGCAGCCAAGGGGGAAGACAGGGGTCCGGAAACACCATATATTTT. Amino acids: CASSQGGRQGSGNTIYF.

Regarding this clonotype: A much larger clone is a single base away; this may be a read error. This sequence joins TRBV19 and TRBJ2-1; 7 bases map to TRBD1. Germline V gives CDR1 LNHDA, CDR2 SQIVND (reference sequence). The CDR3 spans 14 residues. Losses at the gene ends were 4 bases for V and 10 bases for J; bases not matched to a gene: 10. The CDR3, as DNA: TGTGCCAGTAGTAAACAGGGGACGAGTTACGAGCAGTTCTTC. Translating it yields CASSKQGTSYEQFF. The entire variable domain, with the rest obtained from reference TRBV19 and TRBJ2-1, is as follows: DGGITQSPKYLFRKEGQNVTLSCEQNLNHDAMYWYRQDPGQGLRLIYYSQIVNDFQKGDIAEGYSVSREKKESFPLTVTSAQKNPTAFYLCASSKQGTSYEQFFGPGTRLTVL.

This clonotype came up many times. V is TRBV6-2 or TRBV6-3 and J is TRBJ2-7; a weak D match, TRBD2 (5 bases). The CDR3 loop spans 13 amino acids. Germline V gene sequence: CDR1 MNHEY, CDR2 SVGEGT. Trimming removed 2 bases from V and 6 bases from J, with 11 bases in between. CDR3 sequence (DNA): TGTGCCAGCAGTTACGAGGGATTGGGCGAGCAGTACTTC. Translation gives CASSYEGLGEQYF.

This clonotype has ten or more counts. The chain is built from TRBV5-6 and TRBJ2-1, with TRBD1 matching over 7 bases. J lost 7 bases, V lost 2 bases, and 6 bases had no gene match. From germline, CDR1 is SGHDT and CDR2 YYEEEE. This CDR3 is 14 amino acids long. CDR3 residues: CASSFLTGWNEQFF. CDR3 sequence (DNA): TGTGCCAGCAGCTTCCTGACAGGGTGGAATGAGCAGTTCTTC.

The table lists this clonotype with many counts. This chain connects TRBV27 to TRBJ1-5, with a weak D call TRBD1 (5 bases). Germline V lookup: CDR1 MNHEY, CDR2 SMNVEV (reference sequence). V gave up 4 bases and J gave up 3 bases, with 10 bases separating them. The CDR3 sequence is 14 residues long. CDR3 DNA sequence: TGTGCCAGCAGTTCGGGGGAGGCCAATCAGCCCCAGCATTTT. Its translation is CASSSGEANQPQHF.

The sample holds many counts of this clonotype. The chain carries TRBV4-1 and TRBJ2-5; D not certain. The germline V gene has CDR1 MGHRA and CDR2 YSYEKL. There are 13 residues in the CDR3. Deletions cut 2 bases from V and 4 bases from J, with 8 bases between. The CDR3 loop is CASSQLNPETQYF. CDR3 DNA: TGCGCCAGCAGCCAACTTAATCCAGAGACCCAGTACTTC.

The chain couples TRBV7-2 to TRBJ2-1; D remains unclear. Germline CDR1 reads SGHTA; CDR2 reads FQGNSA. Trimming cost V 2 bases and J 4 bases, with 6 bases left between them. The CDR3 is 13 amino acids. The CDR3 loop is CASSLRAYNEQFF. DNA of the CDR3: TGTGCCAGCAGCTTAAGGGCGTACAATGAGCAGTTCTTC.

V usage is TRBV6-2 or TRBV6-3 and J usage is TRBJ2-1; 10 bases agree with TRBD2. The CDR3 runs to 15 residues. From germline, CDR1 is MNHEY and CDR2 SVGEGT. V lost 6 bases, J lost 5 bases, and 7 bases stayed unmatched. The CDR3 DNA sequence: TGTGCCAGCAGGCGGAGCGGGGGGGAAAACAATGAGCAGTTCTTC. Protein product: CASRRSGGENNEQFF.

J is TRBJ2-2 and V is TRBV6-6, with D perhaps matching TRBD1 or TRBD2 (7 bases each). V was shortened by 5 bases and J by 0 bases, with 10 bases between the two germline ends. CDR1 is MNHNY and CDR2 is SVGAGI in the germline V gene (reference sequence). The CDR3 sequence is 15 residues long. The CDR3 reads CASSSGTANTGELFF. In DNA, the CDR3 is TGTGCCAGCAGTAGCGGGACAGCGAACACCGGGGAGCTGTTTTTT.